Shown below are 14 T cell receptor beta chains from a single sample sequenced in a study of OX40 agonist ivuxolimab in advanced cancers. Using immunoSEQ multiplex PCR, the repertoire was profiled, and TCRdb retains in-frame clones only, with some absent. The table records 50,000 to 75,000 clones, roughly four fifths of them present only once. The source was CD4+ or CD8+ T cells sorted from blood, collected in a trial of the OX40 agonist ivuxolimab. These receptors were obtained from an adult with an advanced solid tumor such as melanoma, head and neck, liver or kidney cancer.

In this sample, this clone turned up once. V gene TRBV7-9 combines with J gene TRBJ1-1; a weak D match, TRBD1 (5 bases). This CDR3 comprises 17 residues. Germline lookup yields CDR1 SEHNR and CDR2 FQNEAQ (reference sequence). V lost 5 bases to trimming and J lost 4 bases, with 23 bases between them. The CDR3 DNA sequence: TGTGCCAGCAGCGTAGGGGCAGGAACGAGGCCAGGCACTGAAGCTTTCTTT. Translating it yields CASSVGAGTRPGTEAFF.

V gene TRBV18 combines with J gene TRBJ2-7, with 11 bases identical to TRBD2. The CDR3 loop spans 16 amino acids. V trimming: 3 bases; J trimming: 4 bases; junction bases outside the gene matches: 8. In germline, CDR1 is KGHSH, CDR2 LQKENI. The CDR3 DNA sequence: TGTGCCAGCTCACCTCTTACCACTAGCGGGGGATACGAGCAGTACTTC. Its protein is CASSPLTTSGGYEQYF. Full variable domain (rest looked up from reference TRBV18 and TRBJ2-7): NAGVMQNPRHLVRRRGQEARLRCSPMKGHSHVYWYRQLPEEGLKFMVYLQKENIIDESGMPKERFSAEFPKEGPSILRIQQVVRGDSAAYFCASSPLTTSGGYEQYFGPGTRLTVT.

This clone came up once. The chain uses TRBV6-1 and TRBJ1-5; TRBD1 matches at 8 bases. The CDR3 has 14 amino acids. With V trimmed by 4 bases and J by 7 bases, 6 bases remained unmatched. Germline CDR1 MNHNS, CDR2 SASEGT. The DNA for the CDR3 is TGTGCCAGCAGTGGGGGGACAGGCGGGCAGCCCCAGCATTTT. This encodes CASSGGTGGQPQHF.

V and J are TRBV19 and TRBJ2-7; the match to TRBD2 covers 8 bases. CDR1 and CDR2 (germline): LNHDA, SQIVND (reference sequence). J lost 3 bases, V lost 7 bases, and 8 bases had no gene match. The CDR3 runs to 14 residues. CDR3 sequence (DNA): TGTGCCAGTAAAGTCGGGGGGGCAGGCTACGAGCAGTACTTC. Its protein is CASKVGGAGYEQYF.

The chain couples TRBV15 to TRBJ1-2, with a possible D match to TRBD1 (6 bases). CDR1 is LNHNV, CDR2 YYDKDF, per germline (reference sequence). The CDR3 contains 12 residues. V lost 8 bases and J 4 bases, leaving 11 bases between the germline ends. CDR3 region: CATGQGTYGYTF. CDR3 sequence (DNA): TGTGCCACCGGGCAGGGGACCTATGGCTACACCTTC. Variable domain in full (rest from reference TRBV15 and TRBJ1-2): DAMVIQNPRYQVTQFGKPVTLSCSQTLNHNVMYWYQQKSSQAPKLLFHYYDKDFNNEADTPDNFQSRRPNTSFCFLDIRSPGLGDTAMYLCATGQGTYGYTFGSGTRLTVV.

The rearrangement uses TRBV4-1 and TRBJ2-3, with D perhaps TRBD2 (5 bases). This CDR3 contains 14 residues. CDR1 and CDR2 from the germline V gene are MGHRA and YSYEKL. V lost 4 bases to trimming and J lost 6 bases, with 14 bases between them. Here the CDR3 DNA reads TGCGCCAGCAGCCCACCGGACTTTGGGGATACGCAGTATTTT. Its translation: CASSPPDFGDTQYF.

The chain couples TRBV6-1 to TRBJ1-2; D gene uncertain. Germline V gene data show CDR1 as MNHNS and CDR2 as SASEGT. The CDR3 is made up of 15 amino acids. The V end lost 0 bases, the J end lost 4 bases, and 12 bases lay between the germline ends. CDR3 amino acids: CASSEAPGAFYGYTF. The CDR3 bases are TGTGCCAGCAGTGAAGCCCCGGGCGCTTTCTATGGCTACACCTTC.

The table lists this clone with many counts. This CDR3 is also generated by other DNA sequences in the sample. This chain links TRBV5-1 with TRBJ2-2; D tentatively fits TRBD1 or TRBD2 (6 bases each). In germline, CDR1 is SGHRS, CDR2 YFSETQ. CDR3 length: 15 amino acids. Trimming removed 1 base at V and 6 bases at J, with 13 bases between. The CDR3 DNA reads as TGCGCCAGCAGCTTGATGTCAGGGGAGGCCGGGGAGCTGTTTTTT. As protein: CASSLMSGEAGELFF.

This chain links TRBV18 with TRBJ1-1, with TRBD1 identical over 8 bases. This CDR3 is built from 14 residues. Germline CDR1 and CDR2: KGHSH and LQKENI. Trimming at V came to 4 bases and at J to 4 bases, leaving 5 bases not matched to a gene. The DNA of the CDR3 is TGTGCCAGCTCACGGGAAGGACAGGGCACTGAAGCTTTCTTT. Its translation: CASSREGQGTEAFF.

This chain connects TRBV4-2 to TRBJ1-5; D gene ambiguous. Trimming took off 0 bases at V and 3 bases at J, with 3 bases between the two ends. The CDR3 loop spans 13 amino acids. Germline V CDR1 and CDR2: LGHNA, YNFKEQ. Written as DNA, the CDR3 is TGTGCCAGCAGCCAAGACACCAATCAGCCCCAGCATTTT. Translating it yields CASSQDTNQPQHF.

This chain links TRBV6-6 with TRBJ1-4, with TRBD1 matching over 7 bases. Germline CDR1 and CDR2: MNHNY and SVGAGI (reference sequence). This CDR3 has 15 amino acids. V trimming: 6 bases; J trimming: 3 bases; junction bases outside the gene matches: 7. As DNA, the CDR3 is TGTGCCAGCAGGTCTCAGGGGGGGGCTAATGAAAAACTGTTTTTT. Translation gives CASRSQGGANEKLFF.

This chain joins TRBV5-5 and TRBJ2-5; TRBD2 agrees at 11 bases. Looked up from germline, CDR1 is SGHKS and CDR2 is YYEKEE (reference sequence). With V trimmed by 0 bases and J by 2 bases, 9 bases remained unmatched. The CDR3 contains 18 residues. CDR3 DNA: TGTGCCAGCAGCTTGGTGGTAGCGGGGGGGCCGGGTCAAGAGACCCAGTACTTC. This translates into CASSLVVAGGPGQETQYF. The full variable domain, its missing parts supplied by reference TRBV5-5 and TRBJ2-5, is DAGVTQSPTHLIKTRGQQVTLRCSPISGHKSVSWYQQVLGQGPQFIFQYYEKEERGRGNFPDRFSARQFPNYSSELNVNALLLGDSALYLCASSLVVAGGPGQETQYFGPGTRLLVL.

The chain couples TRBV7-2 to TRBJ2-4; TRBD1 is a possible D gene (6 bases). Germline V lookup: CDR1 SGHTA, CDR2 FQGNSA. Trimming cost V 1 base and J 6 bases, with 10 bases left between them. There are 14 residues in the CDR3. This CDR3 is CASSLGSRGNIQYF. The DNA for the CDR3 is TGTGCCAGCAGCTTAGGTAGCAGGGGAAACATTCAGTACTTC.

The chain has TRBV7-8 and TRBJ1-5; no definite D call. Germline V CDR1 and CDR2: SGHVS, FQNEAQ. V was trimmed by 2 bases and J by 2 bases, leaving 7 bases between them. CDR3 size: 14 residues. CDR3 region: CASSLTGGNQPQHF. CDR3 nucleotide sequence: TGTGCCAGCAGCTTAACTGGGGGCAATCAGCCCCAGCATTTT. The full variable domain, rest sourced from reference TRBV7-8 and TRBJ1-5, is GAGVSQSPRYKVAKRGQDVALRCDPISGHVSLFWYQQALGQGPEFLTYFQNEAQLDKSGLPSDRFFAERPEGSVSTLKIQRTQQEDSAVYLCASSLTGGNQPQHFGDGTRLSIL.